This T cell receptor (beta chain) was sequenced during a study of glioma-infiltrating T cells after dendritic cell vaccination. Regarding the study as a whole: Estimated pretreatment TIL content predicted outcome after dendritic cell vaccination.

Sequencing was performed with immunoSEQ multiplex PCR; in TCRdb, only in-frame clones are kept and a portion is missing. Of fewer than 85,000 clones listed, roughly 91% are singletons. This clone was seen just once. The antigen is unknown. Documented time point: after dendritic cell vaccination, including at tumor progression/relapse. Germline V gene data show CDR1 as SGHRS and CDR2 as YFSETQ. The CDR3 is made up of 14 amino acids. The V gene lost 3 bases and the J gene lost 2 bases, with 10 bases spanning the gap. This sequence originates from a human donor with glioblastoma. The sample consisted of blood, taken after dendritic cell vaccination. This sequence joins TRBV5-1 and TRBJ2-3; no clear D gene. The CDR3 sequence: CASSYDLNTDTQYF. The CDR3 DNA reads TGCGCCAGCAGCTACGACTTAAACACAGATACGCAGTATTTT. The full variable domain, its missing parts supplied by reference TRBV5-1 and TRBJ2-3, is KAGVTQTPRYLIKTRGQQVTLSCSPISGHRSVSWYQQTPGQGLQFLFEYFSETQRNKGNFPGRFSGRQFSNSRSEMNVSTLELGDSALYLCASSYDLNTDTQYFGPGTRLTVL.